Sequencing of this TCR beta chain was carried out in a study of monozygotic twins with inflammatory bowel disease. After re-calling the 5' RACE reads, TCRdb lists one entry per CDR3 protein, DNA absent. The sample totals a few hundred thousand distinct CDR3 sequences. Of note for this clonotype: Its specificity is unknown.

General observations from the study: Treatment differences in immunosuppression may have added variability to the repertoires of patients. Researchers report that IBD patients shared fewer clonotypes with others than healthy twins, especially amid disease activity.

This CDR3 comprises 17 residues. The V gene's germline CDR1 is SGHAT and CDR2 FQNNGV. The sample was blood. The chain couples TRBV11-2 to TRBJ2-1. This sequence was found in a human donor with ulcerative colitis or Crohn's disease, or a healthy co-twin of an affected twin (not recorded which). CDR3: CASSLSVSWTASHEQFF. Full variable domain (remainder filled in from reference TRBV11-2 and TRBJ2-1): EAGVAQSPRYKIIEKRQSVAFWCNPISGHATLYWYQQILGQGPKLLIQFQNNGVVDDSQLPKDRFSAERLKGVDSTLKIQPAKLEDSAVYLCASSLSVSWTASHEQFFGPGTRLTVL.